Listed here are 25 T cell receptor beta chains from one sample, sequenced in a study of CD8 T cells in Susac syndrome. RNA totalling roughly 0.5 to 1 ug underwent reverse transcription with random hexamers. TCRdb reprocessed the immunoSEQ multiplex PCR reads with MiXCR, giving one entry per CDR3 protein. The profile covers about 150,000 distinct CDR3 sequences, with around 96% appearing a single time and around 0.15% taken by the ten largest. The sequencing sample was made of CD4+ T cells from PBMCs. All receptors derive from a human donor with Susac syndrome.

This clonotype was seen a single time. The chain employs TRBV7-9 and TRBJ1-1; D gene uncertain. The germline V gene encodes CDR1 SEHNR and CDR2 FQNEAQ (reference sequence). The length of the CDR3 is 10 residues. The V gene lost 5 bases and the J gene lost 8 bases, with 6 bases spanning the gap. The CDR3 DNA follows: TGTGCCAGCAGCCTCCTCGAAGCTTTCTTT. It specifies CASSLLEAFF. Supplemented by reference TRBV7-9 and TRBJ1-1, the full variable domain reads DTGVSQNPRHKITKRGQNVTFRCDPISEHNRLYWYRQTLGQGPEFLTYFQNEAQLEKSRLLSDRFSAERPKGSFSTLEIQRTEQGDSAMYLCASSLLEAFFGQGTRLTVV.

The gene calls are TRBV5-1 and TRBJ2-7, with 7 nucleotides matching TRBD1. Germline CDR1 reads SGHRS; CDR2 reads YFSETQ. V lost 6 bases to trimming and J lost 3 bases; unmatched junction nucleotides: 6. The length of the CDR3 is 13 residues. The CDR3 loop is CASTMTGSYEQYF. The CDR3 DNA reads as TGCGCCAGCACCATGACAGGGAGCTACGAGCAGTACTTC.

This clonotype was observed once. This chain links TRBV5-1 with TRBJ2-5, with 8 bases fitting TRBD2. There are 15 residues in the CDR3. V gave up 4 bases and J gave up 0 bases; unmatched junction bases: 5. The V gene's germline CDR1 is SGHRS and CDR2 YFSETQ. CDR3 nucleotides: TGCGCCAGCAGCCCCGGGGGGGCGTACCAAGAGACCCAGTACTTC. Protein: CASSPGGAYQETQYF.

V is TRBV20-1 and J is TRBJ1-2; perhaps TRBD1 as D (5 bases). The CDR3 consists of 12 residues. V shed 6 bases and J shed 5 bases, with 13 bases lying between them. Germline V gene lookup returns CDR1 DFQATT and CDR2 SNEGSKA (reference sequence). The CDR3 loop reads CSAPQGTYGYTF. Here the CDR3 DNA reads TGCAGTGCACCACAAGGGACGTATGGCTACACCTTC.

This chain links TRBV12-3 or TRBV12-4 with TRBJ1-5; tentatively, D is TRBD1 (6 bases). The CDR3 covers 13 residues. V lost 6 bases, J lost 10 bases, and 16 bases lay in between. CDR3: CASSLDRFLPQHF. The CDR3 DNA is TGTGCCAGCAGCCTCGACAGGTTTCTTCCCCAGCATTTT.

A single count supports this clonotype. This chain joins TRBV11-2 and TRBJ2-5; a possible D gene is TRBD1 (5 bases). Deletions cut 0 bases from V and 5 bases from J, with 10 bases between. CDR3 length equals 14 residues. Germline values: CDR1 SGHAT, CDR2 FQNNGV. The DNA for the CDR3 is TGTGCCAGCAGCTTAGATGGGGCCGGGGAGACCCAGTACTTC. Its protein is CASSLDGAGETQYF.

The rearrangement uses TRBV7-2 and TRBJ2-1; D gene unclear. CDR1 and CDR2 (germline): SGHTA, FQGNSA. Trimming left V 2 bases short and J 8 bases short, with 7 bases between. The CDR3 spans 12 residues. The DNA for the CDR3 is TGTGCCAGCAGCTTATTTGGGGATGAGCAGTTCTTC. As protein: CASSLFGDEQFF.

The CDR3 loop reads CASSFSEQPQHF. The CDR3 nucleotides are TGTGCCAGCAGCTTCTCGGAACAGCCCCAGCATTTT. The genes are TRBV7-3 and TRBJ1-5; D uncertain. The CDR3 has 12 amino acids. The germline CDR1 and CDR2 sequences are SGHTA and FQGTGA. Deletions cut 3 bases from V and 7 bases from J, with 7 bases between.

The gene calls are TRBV14 and TRBJ2-1, with 12 positions matching TRBD2. The germline V gene encodes CDR1 SGHDN and CDR2 FVKESK. V shed 0 bases, J shed 9 bases, and the junction held 6 bases outside the gene matches. This CDR3 comprises 16 residues. CDR3 bases: TGTGCCAGCAGCCAAGAACGGCTAGCGGGGGGGAGTGAGCAGTTCTTC. Translating gives CASSQERLAGGSEQFF. The entire variable domain, with the rest obtained from reference TRBV14 and TRBJ2-1, is as follows: EAGVTQFPSHSVIEKGQTVTLRCDPISGHDNLYWYRRVMGKEIKFLLHFVKESKQDESGMPNNRFLAERTGGTYSTLKVQPAELEDSGVYFCASSQERLAGGSEQFFGPGTRLTVL.

The chain uses TRBV4-1 and TRBJ1-4, with D possibly being TRBD1 (5 bases). There are 13 residues in the CDR3. Trimming cost V 4 bases and J 8 bases, with 11 bases left between them. Germline V lookup: CDR1 MGHRA, CDR2 YSYEKL. The CDR3: CASSRGDREKLFF. The CDR3 DNA sequence: TGCGCCAGCAGCCGAGGGGACCGAGAAAAACTGTTTTTT.

The chain has TRBV18 and TRBJ1-1, with TRBD1 matching over 9 bases. This CDR3 is 15 amino acids long. Trimming cost V 6 bases and J 11 bases; bases outside gene matches: 16. The germline V gene encodes CDR1 KGHSH and CDR2 LQKENI. In nucleotides, the CDR3 is TGTGCCAGCTCCCACGAGGCGGACAGGGGACTAGGGGCTTTCTTT. It specifies CASSHEADRGLGAFF.

The chain has TRBV6-6 and TRBJ1-1; D might be TRBD1 (5 bases). The CDR3 sequence is 14 residues long. Germline V gene sequence: CDR1 MNHNY, CDR2 SVGAGI (reference sequence). Between the trimmed V and J ends, which lost 5 bases and 4 bases, there was a span of 14 bases. Written as DNA, the CDR3 is TGTGCCAGCAGTCAACGGGGGGTCGGCACTGAAGCTTTCTTT. It codes for CASSQRGVGTEAFF.

The chain recombines TRBV6-6 with TRBJ2-2; TRBD2 might be the D (6 bases). Germline CDR1 reads MNHNY; CDR2 reads SVGAGI (reference sequence). The V gene lost 6 bases and the J gene lost 6 bases, with 17 bases spanning the gap. This CDR3 region has 15 residues. CDR3 sequence (DNA): TGTGCCAGCAGGCCTCAGTGGGGGGTAGCCGGGGAGCTGTTTTTT. Encoded protein: CASRPQWGVAGELFF.

This clonotype was seen a single time. The chain has TRBV9 and TRBJ2-7; the D gene could be TRBD1 or TRBD2 (5 bases each). This CDR3 is 16 amino acids long. Trimming stripped 0 bases from V and 0 bases from J, with 13 bases between. Germline-derived CDR1 and CDR2 are SGDLS and YYNGEE. The CDR3 sequence is CASSVAPGPPSYEQYF. The CDR3 DNA reads TGTGCCAGCAGCGTAGCCCCGGGACCCCCCTCCTACGAGCAGTACTTC. The full variable domain, completed using reference TRBV9 and TRBJ2-7, is DSGVTQTPKHLITATGQRVTLRCSPRSGDLSVYWYQQSLDQGLQFLIQYYNGEERAKGNILERFSAQQFPDLHSELNLSSLELGDSALYFCASSVAPGPPSYEQYFGPGTRLTVT.

The chain carries TRBV9 and TRBJ2-7; D ambiguous. The germline V gene encodes CDR1 SGDLS and CDR2 YYNGEE. V lost 5 bases and J lost 3, with 6 bases in between. The CDR3 runs to 11 residues. Here the CDR3 DNA reads TGTGCCAGCAGGTTCCTCTACGAGCAGTACTTC. The encoded protein is CASRFLYEQYF. The full variable domain, completed using reference TRBV9 and TRBJ2-7, is DSGVTQTPKHLITATGQRVTLRCSPRSGDLSVYWYQQSLDQGLQFLIQYYNGEERAKGNILERFSAQQFPDLHSELNLSSLELGDSALYFCASRFLYEQYFGPGTRLTVT.

The V call is TRBV5-4, the J call TRBJ1-2; D not certain. This CDR3 contains 13 residues. CDR1 is SGHNT, CDR2 YYREEE, per germline (reference sequence). The V gene lost 4 bases and the J gene lost 8 bases, with 15 bases spanning the gap. This CDR3 reads CASSPDWSKGYTF. In nucleotides, the CDR3 is TGTGCCAGCAGCCCCGATTGGTCGAAAGGCTACACCTTC.

The V call is TRBV11-3, the J call TRBJ2-2, with 7 bases matching TRBD1. Trimming removed 5 bases from V and 4 bases from J; junction bases left unmatched: 7. The CDR3 totals 15 residues. The germline gives CDR1 SGHNT, CDR2 YENEEA. The CDR3 reads CASSPQTGPTGELFF. CDR3 DNA: TGTGCCAGCAGCCCCCAGACAGGGCCCACCGGGGAGCTGTTTTTT.

The gene calls are TRBV25-1 and TRBJ2-5; the match to TRBD1 covers 7 bases. Germline assignment: CDR1 MGHDK and CDR2 SYGVNS. J was trimmed by 4 bases and V by 3 bases; bases with no gene match: 2. The CDR3 covers 13 residues. The CDR3 DNA sequence: TGTGCCAGCAGTGATAGGGACAGAGAGACCCAGTACTTC. Its translation is CASSDRDRETQYF.

The chain couples TRBV29-1 to TRBJ1-1; D might be TRBD1 (6 bases). CDR1 is SQVTM, CDR2 ANQGSEA, per germline. V was cut by 3 bases and J by 4 bases, with 6 bases left in between. This CDR3 comprises 11 residues. The CDR3 region has the DNA TGCAGCGTTGACAGGGGCACTGAAGCTTTCTTT. Its protein product is CSVDRGTEAFF.

The V call is TRBV5-4, the J call TRBJ2-5; D is unresolved. V shed 3 bases and J shed 4 bases, with 16 bases lying between them. The V gene's germline CDR1 is SGHNT and CDR2 YYREEE (reference sequence). The CDR3 is made up of 15 amino acids. Here the CDR3 DNA reads TGTGCCAGCAGCTCTGACGGGTATGCTCGAGAGACCCAGTACTTC. This encodes CASSSDGYARETQYF.

In its sample, this clonotype was seen once. The chain uses TRBV20-1 and TRBJ1-5; 7 bases line up with TRBD1. The CDR3 sequence is 12 residues long. The ends lost 7 bases at V and 7 bases at J; junction bases unmatched: 7. The germline V gene encodes CDR1 DFQATT and CDR2 SNEGSKA (reference sequence). CDR3 loop: CSVGQEVQPQHF. Written as DNA, the CDR3 is TGCAGTGTCGGACAGGAGGTCCAGCCCCAGCATTTT.

V and J are TRBV5-1 and TRBJ1-4, with D perhaps matching TRBD1 (5 bases). In germline, CDR1 is SGHRS, CDR2 YFSETQ. This CDR3 contains 18 residues. Trimming shortened V by 5 bases and J by 1 base, and 21 bases separated the two germline ends. The CDR3 DNA reads TGCGCCAGCAGTACCAGTCCGGGACGGAGAGAAACTAATGAAAAACTGTTTTTT. Protein: CASSTSPGRRETNEKLFF.

This clonotype was counted a single time. This chain uses TRBV5-6 with TRBJ2-3; no firm D call. The ends were cut back, 7 bases at V and 5 bases at J, with 14 bases in the middle. The CDR3 extends over 13 amino acids. CDR1 and CDR2 (germline): SGHDT, YYEEEE. Written as DNA, the CDR3 is TGTGCCAGCGGTCACCTAGGCGGAGATACGCAGTATTTT. The encoded protein is CASGHLGGDTQYF.

This sequence joins TRBV4-1 and TRBJ1-1; D remains unclear. V lost 0 bases and J 1 base, leaving 9 bases between the germline ends. The CDR3 length is 15 residues. The germline V gene has CDR1 MGHRA and CDR2 YSYEKL. Here the CDR3 reads CASSQDFRGNTEAFF. As DNA, the CDR3 is TGCGCCAGCAGCCAAGATTTTCGGGGGAACACTGAAGCTTTCTTT.

V and J are TRBV20-1 and TRBJ2-1; 9 positions agree with TRBD2. The CDR3 has 13 residues. Germline lookup yields CDR1 DFQATT and CDR2 SNEGSKA (reference sequence). V dropped 5 bases and J dropped 12; count of bases not matched to a gene: 11. CDR3 in DNA: TGCAGTGCTCTTAGCGGGGGACCCAGTGGGCAGTTCTTC. Translating it yields CSALSGGPSGQFF.